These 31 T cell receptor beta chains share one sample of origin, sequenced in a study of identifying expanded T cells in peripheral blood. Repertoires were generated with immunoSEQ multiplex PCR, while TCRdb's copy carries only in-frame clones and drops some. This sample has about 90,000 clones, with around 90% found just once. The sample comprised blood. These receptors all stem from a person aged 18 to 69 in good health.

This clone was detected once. CDR3 bases: TGTGCCAGCAGTGAGCTATTCACAGACTCTGGAAACACCATATATTTT. This gives the protein CASSELFTDSGNTIYF. The V gene is TRBV6-1, the J gene TRBJ1-3; no clear D gene. The ends were cut back, 3 bases at V and 0 bases at J, with 12 bases in the middle. Germline V CDR1 and CDR2: MNHNS, SASEGT. The CDR3 is made up of 16 amino acids.

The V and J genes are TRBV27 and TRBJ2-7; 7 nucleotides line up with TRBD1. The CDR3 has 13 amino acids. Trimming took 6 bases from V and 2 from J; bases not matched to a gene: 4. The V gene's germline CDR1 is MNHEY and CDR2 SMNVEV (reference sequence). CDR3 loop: CASSRQGPYEQYF. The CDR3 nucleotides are TGTGCCAGCAGCCGACAGGGCCCCTACGAGCAGTACTTC.

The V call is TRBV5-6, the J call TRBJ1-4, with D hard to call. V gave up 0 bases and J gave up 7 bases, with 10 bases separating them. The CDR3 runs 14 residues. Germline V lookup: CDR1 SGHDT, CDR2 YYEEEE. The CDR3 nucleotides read TGTGCCAGCAGCTTGGCCGGTAGACCTGAAAAACTGTTTTTT. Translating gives CASSLAGRPEKLFF. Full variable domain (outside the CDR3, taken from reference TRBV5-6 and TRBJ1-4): DAGVTQSPTHLIKTRGQQVTLRCSPKSGHDTVSWYQQALGQGPQFIFQYYEEEERQRGNFPDRFSGHQFPNYSSELNVNALLLGDSALYLCASSLAGRPEKLFFGSGTQLSVL.

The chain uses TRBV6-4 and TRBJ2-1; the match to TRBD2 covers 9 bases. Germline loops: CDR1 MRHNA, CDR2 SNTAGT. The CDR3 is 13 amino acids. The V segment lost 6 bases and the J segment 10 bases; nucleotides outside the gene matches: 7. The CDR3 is CASSLGLAGEQFF. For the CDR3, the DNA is TGTGCCAGCAGCCTGGGGCTAGCGGGGGAGCAGTTCTTC.

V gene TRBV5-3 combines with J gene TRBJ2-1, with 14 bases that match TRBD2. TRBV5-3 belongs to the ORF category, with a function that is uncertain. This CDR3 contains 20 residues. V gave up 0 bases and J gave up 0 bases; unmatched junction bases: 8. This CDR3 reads CARSLVGLAGGQSSYNEQFF. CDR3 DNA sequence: TGTGCCAGAAGCTTGGTCGGACTAGCGGGGGGTCAAAGCTCCTACAATGAGCAGTTCTTC.

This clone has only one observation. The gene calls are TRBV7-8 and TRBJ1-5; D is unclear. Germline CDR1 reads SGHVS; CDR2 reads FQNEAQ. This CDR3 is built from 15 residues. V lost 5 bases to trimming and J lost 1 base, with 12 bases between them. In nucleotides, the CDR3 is TGTGCCAGCAGCCCAAATAGCAGGAGCAATCAGCCCCAGCATTTT. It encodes CASSPNSRSNQPQHF.

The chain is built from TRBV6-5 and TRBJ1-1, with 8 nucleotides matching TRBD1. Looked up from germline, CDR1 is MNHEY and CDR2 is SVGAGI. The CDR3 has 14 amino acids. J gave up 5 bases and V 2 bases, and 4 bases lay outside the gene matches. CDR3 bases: TGTGCCAGCAGTTACGACAGGGGTTTTACTGAAGCTTTCTTT. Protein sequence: CASSYDRGFTEAFF.

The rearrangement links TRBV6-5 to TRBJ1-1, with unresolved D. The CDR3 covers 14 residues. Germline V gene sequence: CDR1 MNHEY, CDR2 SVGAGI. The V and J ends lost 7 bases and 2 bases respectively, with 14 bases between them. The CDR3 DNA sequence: TGTGCCAGCAATTATTACAGACAAAACACTGAAGCTTTCTTT. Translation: CASNYYRQNTEAFF.

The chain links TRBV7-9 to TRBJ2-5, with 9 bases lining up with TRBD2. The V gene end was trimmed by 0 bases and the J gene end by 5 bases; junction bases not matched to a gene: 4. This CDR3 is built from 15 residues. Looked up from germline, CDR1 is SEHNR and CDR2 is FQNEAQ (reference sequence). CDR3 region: CASSLAAGLAETQYF. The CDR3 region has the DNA TGTGCCAGCAGCTTAGCGGCGGGACTAGCTGAGACCCAGTACTTC.

CDR3 amino acids: CASSLRADSSYNEQFF. Written as DNA, the CDR3 is TGTGCCAGCAGCTTACGAGCGGACAGCTCCTACAATGAGCAGTTCTTC. The genes are TRBV7-9 and TRBJ2-1; D is possibly TRBD1 (6 bases). Trimming took off 2 bases at V and 0 bases at J, with 11 bases between the two ends. Germline loops: CDR1 SEHNR, CDR2 FQNEAQ (reference sequence). The CDR3 has 16 residues. The whole variable domain, filled in from reference TRBV7-9 and TRBJ2-1, reads DTGVSQNPRHKITKRGQNVTFRCDPISEHNRLYWYRQTLGQGPEFLTYFQNEAQLEKSRLLSDRFSAERPKGSFSTLEIQRTEQGDSAMYLCASSLRADSSYNEQFFGPGTRLTVL.

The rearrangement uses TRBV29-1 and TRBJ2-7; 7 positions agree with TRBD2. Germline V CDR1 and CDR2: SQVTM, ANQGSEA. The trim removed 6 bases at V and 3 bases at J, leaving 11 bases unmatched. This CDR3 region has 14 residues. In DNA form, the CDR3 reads TGCAGCGTGGGGGGGGAATTGGATGACTACGAGCAGTACTTC. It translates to CSVGGELDDYEQYF.

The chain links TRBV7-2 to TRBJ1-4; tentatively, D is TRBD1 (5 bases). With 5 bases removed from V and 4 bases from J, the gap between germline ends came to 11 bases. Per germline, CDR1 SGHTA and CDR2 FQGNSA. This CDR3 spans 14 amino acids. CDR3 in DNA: TGTGCCAGCAGCCCAGACAGAGATAATGAAAAACTGTTTTTT. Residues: CASSPDRDNEKLFF.

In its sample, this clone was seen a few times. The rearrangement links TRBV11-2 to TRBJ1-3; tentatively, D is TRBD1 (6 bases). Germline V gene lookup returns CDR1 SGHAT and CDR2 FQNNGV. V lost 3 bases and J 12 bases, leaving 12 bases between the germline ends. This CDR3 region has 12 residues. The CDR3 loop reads CASSFRGGFIYF. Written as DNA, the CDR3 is TGTGCCAGCAGCTTCAGGGGCGGGTTCATATATTTT.

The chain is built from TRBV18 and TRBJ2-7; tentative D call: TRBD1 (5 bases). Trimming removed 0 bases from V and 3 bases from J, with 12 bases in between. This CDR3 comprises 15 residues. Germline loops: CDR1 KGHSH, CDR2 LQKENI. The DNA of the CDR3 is TGTGCCAGCTCACCACCTTCCCAGGGATACTACGAGCAGTACTTC. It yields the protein CASSPPSQGYYEQYF.

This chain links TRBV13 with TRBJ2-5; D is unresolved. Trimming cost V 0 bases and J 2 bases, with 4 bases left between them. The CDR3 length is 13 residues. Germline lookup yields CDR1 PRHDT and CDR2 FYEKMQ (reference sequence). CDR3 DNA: TGTGCCAGCAGCTTAGGGCAGCAAGAGACCCAGTACTTC. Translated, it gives CASSLGQQETQYF.

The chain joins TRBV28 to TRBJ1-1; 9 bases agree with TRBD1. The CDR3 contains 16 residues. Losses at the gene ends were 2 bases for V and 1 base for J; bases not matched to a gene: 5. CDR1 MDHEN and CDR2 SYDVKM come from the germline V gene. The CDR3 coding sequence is TGTGCCAGCAGTTTAACCGGGACAGGGTCGAACACTGAAGCTTTCTTT. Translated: CASSLTGTGSNTEAFF.

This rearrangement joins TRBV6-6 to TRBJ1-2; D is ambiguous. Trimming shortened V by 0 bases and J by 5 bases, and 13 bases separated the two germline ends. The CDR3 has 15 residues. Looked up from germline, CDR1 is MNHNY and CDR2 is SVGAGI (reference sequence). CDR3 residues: CASSYSREPGYGYTF. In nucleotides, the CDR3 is TGTGCCAGCAGTTACTCCCGGGAGCCCGGTTATGGCTACACCTTC.

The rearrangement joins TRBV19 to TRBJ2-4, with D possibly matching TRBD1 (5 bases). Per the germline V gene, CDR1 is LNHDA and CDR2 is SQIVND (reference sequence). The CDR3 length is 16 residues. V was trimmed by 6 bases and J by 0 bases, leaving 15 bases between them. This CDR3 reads CASSSGQRLAKNIQYF. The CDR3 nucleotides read TGTGCCAGTAGCAGTGGACAACGACTAGCCAAAAACATTCAGTACTTC.

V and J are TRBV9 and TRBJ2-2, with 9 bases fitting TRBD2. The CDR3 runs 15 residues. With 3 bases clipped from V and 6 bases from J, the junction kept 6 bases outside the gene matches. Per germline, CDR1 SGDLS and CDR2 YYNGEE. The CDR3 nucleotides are TGTGCCAGCAGCGGAGTAGCGGGAGATCCCGGGGAGCTGTTTTTT. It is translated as CASSGVAGDPGELFF. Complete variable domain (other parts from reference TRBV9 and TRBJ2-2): DSGVTQTPKHLITATGQRVTLRCSPRSGDLSVYWYQQSLDQGLQFLIQYYNGEERAKGNILERFSAQQFPDLHSELNLSSLELGDSALYFCASSGVAGDPGELFFGEGSRLTVL.

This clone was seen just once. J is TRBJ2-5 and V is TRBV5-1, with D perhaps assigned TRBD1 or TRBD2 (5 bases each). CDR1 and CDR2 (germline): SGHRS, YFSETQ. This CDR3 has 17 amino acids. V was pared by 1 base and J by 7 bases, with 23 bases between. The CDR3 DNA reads TGCGCCAGCAGCTTGTCGGGGCTTGGTCCCACAGTGGGGACCCAGTACTTC. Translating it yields CASSLSGLGPTVGTQYF.

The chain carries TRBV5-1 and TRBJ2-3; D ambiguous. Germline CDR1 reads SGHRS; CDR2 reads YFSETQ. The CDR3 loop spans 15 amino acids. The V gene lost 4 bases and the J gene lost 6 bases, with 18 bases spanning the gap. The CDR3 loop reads CASSPGPPKLDTQYF. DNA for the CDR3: TGCGCCAGCAGCCCCGGACCTCCTAAGCTGGATACGCAGTATTTT.

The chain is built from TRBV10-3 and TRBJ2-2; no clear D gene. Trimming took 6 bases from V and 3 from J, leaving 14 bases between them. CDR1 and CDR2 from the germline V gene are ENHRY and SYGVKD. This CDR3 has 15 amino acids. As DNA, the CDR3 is TGTGCCATCAGCCGCGGACGGTCGGACACCGGGGAGCTGTTTTTT. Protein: CAISRGRSDTGELFF.

This CDR3 reads CASSPWVGEEYGYTF. CDR3 sequence (DNA): TGTGCCAGCAGCCCTTGGGTAGGGGAGGAGTATGGCTACACCTTC. The chain uses TRBV7-9 and TRBJ1-2, with D perhaps TRBD1 (5 bases). Trimming removed 5 bases from V and 5 bases from J, with 18 bases in between. The CDR3 is 15 amino acids. Germline CDR1 SEHNR, CDR2 FQNEAQ (reference sequence).

The CDR3 DNA reads TGCAGCGTCCAACAGGGGGCAGGGGGGGACACTGAAGCTTTCTTT. Amino acids: CSVQQGAGGDTEAFF. The chain couples TRBV29-1 to TRBJ1-1; 9 bases are a match to TRBD1. CDR1 is SQVTM and CDR2 is ANQGSEA in the germline V gene. The junction had 11 bases not matched to a gene; V was cut back by 6 bases and J by 3 bases. The length of the CDR3 is 15 residues. The whole variable domain, filled in from reference TRBV29-1 and TRBJ1-1, reads SAVISQKPSRDICQRGTSLTIQCQVDSQVTMMFWYRQQPGQSLTLIATANQGSEATYESGFVIDKFPISRPNLTFSTLTVSNMSPEDSSIYLCSVQQGAGGDTEAFFGQGTRLTVV.

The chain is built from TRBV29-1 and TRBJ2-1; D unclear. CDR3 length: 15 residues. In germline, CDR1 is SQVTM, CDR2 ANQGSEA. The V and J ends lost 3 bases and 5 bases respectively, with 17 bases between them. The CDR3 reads CSVDKEGFQHNEQFF. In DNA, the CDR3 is TGCAGCGTTGATAAGGAAGGGTTTCAGCACAATGAGCAGTTCTTC.

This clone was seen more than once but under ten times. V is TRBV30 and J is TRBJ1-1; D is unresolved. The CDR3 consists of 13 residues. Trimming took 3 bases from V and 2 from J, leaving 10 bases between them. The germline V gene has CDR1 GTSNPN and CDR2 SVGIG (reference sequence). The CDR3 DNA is TGTGCCTGGAGCCTGGACCGCAACACTGAAGCTTTCTTT. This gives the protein CAWSLDRNTEAFF. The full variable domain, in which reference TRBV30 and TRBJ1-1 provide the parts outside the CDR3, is SQTIHQWPATLVQPVGSPLSLECTVEGTSNPNLYWYRQAAGRGLQLLFYSVGIGQISSEVPQNLSASRPQDRQFILSSKKLLLSDSGFYLCAWSLDRNTEAFFGQGTRLTVV.

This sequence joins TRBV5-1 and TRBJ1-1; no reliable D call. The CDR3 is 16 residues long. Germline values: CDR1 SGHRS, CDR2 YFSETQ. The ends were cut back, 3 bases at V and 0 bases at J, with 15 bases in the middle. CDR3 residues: CASSWGRGEVNTEAFF. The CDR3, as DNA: TGCGCCAGCAGCTGGGGTCGGGGTGAGGTGAACACTGAAGCTTTCTTT.

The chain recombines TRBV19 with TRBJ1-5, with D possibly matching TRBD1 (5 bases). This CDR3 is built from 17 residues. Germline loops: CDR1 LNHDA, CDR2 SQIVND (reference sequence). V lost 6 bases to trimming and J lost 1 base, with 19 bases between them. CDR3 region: CASSLPTGGISNQPQHF. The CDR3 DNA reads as TGTGCCAGTAGCCTCCCTACAGGAGGGATAAGCAATCAGCCCCAGCATTTT.

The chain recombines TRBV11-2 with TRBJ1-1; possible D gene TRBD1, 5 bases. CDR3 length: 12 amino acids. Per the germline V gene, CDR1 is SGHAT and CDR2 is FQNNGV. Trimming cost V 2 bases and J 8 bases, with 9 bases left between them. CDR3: CASSLIGGEAFF. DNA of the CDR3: TGTGCCAGCAGCTTAATCGGGGGGGAAGCTTTCTTT.

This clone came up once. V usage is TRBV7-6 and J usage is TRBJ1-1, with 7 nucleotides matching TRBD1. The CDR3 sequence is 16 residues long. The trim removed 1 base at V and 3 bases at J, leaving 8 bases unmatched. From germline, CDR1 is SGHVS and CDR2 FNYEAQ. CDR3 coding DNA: TGTGCCAGCAGCTTAGGGACAGGCTATGAAGACACTGAAGCTTTCTTT. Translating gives CASSLGTGYEDTEAFF.

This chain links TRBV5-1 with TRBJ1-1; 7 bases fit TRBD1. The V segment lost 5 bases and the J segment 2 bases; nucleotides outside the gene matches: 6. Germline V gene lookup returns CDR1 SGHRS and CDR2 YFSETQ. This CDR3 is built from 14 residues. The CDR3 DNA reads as TGCGCCAGCAGGTCGAGGGGGCCCAACACTGAAGCTTTCTTT. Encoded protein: CASRSRGPNTEAFF.